The rows below give T cell receptor beta chains drawn from one sample of a study of cytomegalovirus exposure and HLA in healthy donors. Clones were read by immunoSEQ multiplex PCR, and TCRdb kept only the in-frame ones, dropping some. The sample comprises around 200,000 clones, over 60% of which are singletons, and about 5% rests with the top ten. Sequenced input: PBMCs. These receptors came from a man under 40 in good health and CMV-seropositive. Each CDR3 is given without its conserved first and last residue. Fields, in order: V gene, CDR3 protein.

v_call: TRBV7-2
cdr3_aa: ASSLAAGDVSYEQY

v_call: TRBV18
cdr3_aa: ASSPTSAGGPDTQY

v_call: TRBV2
cdr3_aa: ASSLNPYEQY

v_call: TRBV6-6
cdr3_aa: ASSPTGTLGSEQY

v_call: TRBV5-1
cdr3_aa: ASSLLGQPTTNEKLF

v_call: TRBV7-2
cdr3_aa: ASSPGQPAGEEQF

v_call: TRBV29-1
cdr3_aa: SVATRLDTQY

v_call: TRBV19
cdr3_aa: ASSGTSGFSYNEQF

v_call: TRBV10-3
cdr3_aa: AISKDFGYT

v_call: TRBV4-1
cdr3_aa: ASSQDLAGRYEQY

v_call: TRBV27
cdr3_aa: ASSFLRAGGNTGELF

v_call: TRBV10-3
cdr3_aa: ATRREDRAYEQY

v_call: TRBV4-1
cdr3_aa: ASSPAGVSYEQY

v_call: TRBV23-1
cdr3_aa: ASSQSEKEQGAVYGYT

v_call: TRBV18
cdr3_aa: ASSPSRDTQY

v_call: TRBV5-1
cdr3_aa: ASSLDRVGAEQF

v_call: TRBV29-1
cdr3_aa: SVGSSNQPQH

v_call: TRBV13
cdr3_aa: TSSLGASGRAFRYEQY

v_call: TRBV19
cdr3_aa: ASSLTGSLAYEQY

v_call: TRBV7-9
cdr3_aa: ASSPRQLSNTGELF

v_call: TRBV5-5
cdr3_aa: ASSFLRDSSYEQY

v_call: TRBV7-2
cdr3_aa: ASSGGSHNEQF

v_call: TRBV5-4
cdr3_aa: ASSSKGVKYQETQY

v_call: TRBV13
cdr3_aa: ASSYDRGQNTEAF

v_call: TRBV6-1
cdr3_aa: ASNPGGELF

v_call: TRBV28
cdr3_aa: ASSLASGRSTGELF

v_call: TRBV30
cdr3_aa: ARDRSTAGYT

v_call: TRBV19
cdr3_aa: AGYTGNYGYT

v_call: TRBV28
cdr3_aa: ASSSSGRVEEKLF

v_call: TRBV5-1
cdr3_aa: ASSLVTGSRPNSPLH

v_call: TRBV27
cdr3_aa: ASSSTGVGSYEQY

v_call: TRBV7-9
cdr3_aa: ASSSTQGPYNEQF